This entry describes one T cell receptor (beta chain). This entry comes from a study of blood T cell repertoires in COVID-19. Whole-study context: COVID-19 samples from acute and convalescent phases originated in the United States, Italy and Spain. Sources were T cells, B-cell-depleted T cells, or PBMCs; the material itself was cDNA or gDNA.

Source study methods: Reference gene primers were amplified, and this amplification served to estimate nucleated cell counts. Assay used: immunoSEQ multiplex PCR; TCRdb lists only in-frame clones, some missing. The V and J calls and the clone size are those of that table, but D and trimming were determined from the DNA. Among around 220,000 clones, 82% were seen once, and the ten largest hold approximately 8%. CDR1 and CDR2 (germline): MDHEN, SYDVKM. The CDR3 is 12 amino acids. Trimming took 5 bases from V and 10 from J, leaving 12 bases between them. The Seattle patients, enrolled during active infection, were followed longitudinally.

Sequencing input: peripheral blood. This receptor was identified in a woman at least 80 years old with COVID-19, enrolled during active disease. The chain has TRBV28 and TRBJ1-3; D gene uncertain. CDR3 DNA: TGTGCCAGCAGTGCTGAAAAGAGGACCATATATTTT. This sequence encodes CASSAEKRTIYF.